A single sample is the source of the 22 T cell receptor beta chains below, sequenced in a study of blood T cell repertoires in COVID-19. The assay was immunoSEQ multiplex PCR, and TCRdb's table has in-frame clones only and misses some. This sample has some 210,000 clones, with more than 70% found just once. Sequenced material: peripheral blood. Receptors were obtained from a man aged 50 or older with active or convalescent COVID-19.

The sample holds one count of this clone. The chain carries TRBV30 and TRBJ2-7; D might be TRBD2 (6 bases). Germline CDR1 and CDR2: GTSNPN and SVGIG (reference sequence). The CDR3 covers 13 residues. Deletions cut 0 bases from V and 7 bases from J, with 13 bases between. This CDR3 reads CAWSVAGAGEQYF. CDR3 bases: TGTGCCTGGAGTGTAGCGGGCGCCGGAGAGCAGTACTTC. Looking up the rest from reference TRBV30 and TRBJ2-7 gives the full variable domain: SQTIHQWPATLVQPVGSPLSLECTVEGTSNPNLYWYRQAAGRGLQLLFYSVGIGQISSEVPQNLSASRPQDRQFILSSKKLLLSDSGFYLCAWSVAGAGEQYFGPGTRLTVT.

This chain connects TRBV28 to TRBJ2-1, with TRBD2 matching 7 bases. The CDR3 extends over 14 amino acids. The V gene end was trimmed by 3 bases and the J gene end by 4 bases; junction bases not matched to a gene: 3. Germline values: CDR1 MDHEN, CDR2 SYDVKM. The CDR3 is CASSFRREYNEQFF. In DNA form, the CDR3 reads TGTGCCAGCAGTTTTAGGCGGGAGTACAATGAGCAGTTCTTC.

The chain combines TRBV9 with TRBJ2-1; weak D call: TRBD2 (6 bases). The germline V gene encodes CDR1 SGDLS and CDR2 YYNGEE. The CDR3 consists of 14 residues. V lost 3 bases and J lost 6, with 13 bases in between. CDR3 loop: CASSGASAVNEQFF. For the CDR3, the DNA is TGTGCCAGCAGCGGAGCTAGCGCGGTCAATGAGCAGTTCTTC.

This chain joins TRBV30 and TRBJ1-6, with D tentatively TRBD1 (6 bases). Germline V gene data show CDR1 as GTSNPN and CDR2 as SVGIG (reference sequence). V lost 8 bases and J lost 4, with 12 bases in between. This CDR3 is 13 amino acids long. CDR3 nucleotides: TGTGCCGGTAGACAGGAGTATAATTCACCCCTCCACTTT. Its protein is CAGRQEYNSPLHF.

The chain is built from TRBV28 and TRBJ1-6; 9 nucleotides align to TRBD1. CDR3 length: 15 amino acids. V shed 6 bases and J 7 bases; nucleotides not matched to a gene: 7. Germline loops: CDR1 MDHEN, CDR2 SYDVKM. DNA for the CDR3: TGTGCCAGCAGGACAGGGGGTTTGTTGAATTCACCCCTCCACTTT. This codes for CASRTGGLLNSPLHF.

V gene TRBV3-1 (or the pseudogene TRBV3-2) combines with J gene TRBJ2-5, with 8 bases aligning to TRBD2. The V gene's germline CDR1 is LGHDT and CDR2 YNNKEL (reference sequence). CDR3 length: 16 residues. V was clipped by 3 bases and J by 7 bases; unmatched bases: 13. CDR3 residues: CASSQPSGAGVRTQYF. The CDR3 DNA sequence: TGTGCCAGCAGCCAGCCCTCTGGAGCGGGAGTTCGGACCCAGTACTTC.

This sequence joins TRBV4-1 and TRBJ1-6, with 9 bases matching TRBD1. This CDR3 has 16 amino acids. CDR1 and CDR2 (germline): MGHRA, YSYEKL. The J segment lost 6 bases and the V segment lost 6 bases, leaving 9 bases of the junction unmatched. In DNA, the CDR3 is TGCGCCAGCAGAAGTAAACAGGGGGCCCGTAATTCACCCCTCCACTTT. It is translated as CASRSKQGARNSPLHF.

The J gene is TRBJ1-1, the V gene TRBV28; D is ambiguous. The CDR3 runs to 15 residues. Germline V gene lookup returns CDR1 MDHEN and CDR2 SYDVKM. The germline V and J ends were trimmed by 2 bases and 5 bases, with 15 bases remaining between them. This CDR3 is CASSLGDPGWTEAFF. The CDR3 DNA sequence: TGTGCCAGCAGTTTAGGTGATCCCGGGTGGACTGAAGCTTTCTTT.

The V call is TRBV6-5, the J call TRBJ1-6; 9 bases are a match to TRBD1. After removal of 5 bases from V and 10 bases from J, the junction contained 3 bases not matched to a gene. The CDR3 sequence is 13 residues long. Germline-derived CDR1 and CDR2 are MNHEY and SVGAGI. The DNA for the CDR3 is TGTGCCAGCAGTCGGACAGGGGTGTCACCCCTCCACTTT. Its translation is CASSRTGVSPLHF.

The chain is built from TRBV2 and TRBJ2-2; no clear D. The germline V and J ends were trimmed by 10 bases and 2 bases, with 11 bases remaining between them. Germline assignment: CDR1 SNHLY and CDR2 FYNNEI. There are 13 residues in the CDR3. CDR3 sequence (DNA): TGTGCCACTCAAGAGGTTAACACCGGGGAGCTGTTTTTT. Protein sequence: CATQEVNTGELFF.

Comments on this clone: The sample has other DNA sequences that encode this CDR3 too. The CDR3 reads CASSLRWTSGGAGEQFF. CDR3 bases: TGTGCCAGCAGCCTTCGGTGGACTAGCGGGGGGGCGGGGGAGCAGTTCTTC. The chain is built from TRBV3-1 (or the pseudogene TRBV3-2) and TRBJ2-1; 15 nucleotides align to TRBD2. The CDR3 consists of 17 residues. The germline gives CDR1 LGHDT, CDR2 YNNKEL (reference sequence). V lost 4 bases and J lost 10; bases outside the gene matches: 11.

CDR3 sequence: CASGSGQGFSEAFF. CDR3 sequence (DNA): TGTGCCAGTGGGAGCGGACAGGGGTTCTCTGAAGCTTTCTTT. J is TRBJ1-1 and V is TRBV19, with TRBD1 identical over 9 bases. CDR1 LNHDA and CDR2 SQIVND come from the germline V gene (reference sequence). Unmatched junction bases numbered 10, after V lost 8 bases and J lost 6 bases. The length of the CDR3 is 14 residues. Together with reference TRBV19 and TRBJ1-1, the CDR3 gives the full variable domain: DGGITQSPKYLFRKEGQNVTLSCEQNLNHDAMYWYRQDPGQGLRLIYYSQIVNDFQKGDIAEGYSVSREKKESFPLTVTSAQKNPTAFYLCASGSGQGFSEAFFGQGTRLTVV.

This clone was observed once. The chain carries TRBV6-5 and TRBJ1-6, with 8 bases fitting TRBD1. Germline CDR1 MNHEY, CDR2 SVGAGI. The CDR3 consists of 15 residues. With 7 bases clipped from V and 7 bases from J, the junction kept 9 bases outside the gene matches. The DNA for the CDR3 is TGTGCCAGCACCCCAACAGGGGGTGGAAATTCACCCCTCCACTTT. Its protein product is CASTPTGGGNSPLHF.

J is TRBJ2-5 and V is TRBV28, with D possibly being TRBD1 (6 bases). CDR3 length equals 15 residues. The ends were cut back, 5 bases at V and 1 base at J, with 14 bases in the middle. Germline loops: CDR1 MDHEN, CDR2 SYDVKM. The CDR3 DNA follows: TGTGCCAGCAGTCCACGGGCAGGGGTCCAAGAGACCCAGTACTTC. Translation gives CASSPRAGVQETQYF.

The gene calls are TRBV9 and TRBJ2-6, with D perhaps matching TRBD2 (6 bases). Trimming left V 6 bases short and J 0 bases short, with 13 bases between. Per germline, CDR1 SGDLS and CDR2 YYNGEE. The length of the CDR3 is 16 residues. CDR3 sequence: CASTSLGGSGANVLTF. The CDR3 nucleotides are TGTGCCAGCACCTCCCTCGGGGGCTCTGGGGCCAACGTCCTGACTTTC.

This chain links TRBV27 with TRBJ1-2; no clear D gene. Germline V gene data show CDR1 as MNHEY and CDR2 as SMNVEV (reference sequence). This CDR3 has 13 amino acids. V lost 3 bases to trimming and J lost 8 bases, with 13 bases between them. CDR3 in amino acids: CASSFDRAGGYTF. CDR3 nucleotides: TGTGCCAGCAGTTTTGATAGGGCGGGGGGCTACACCTTC.

The chain joins TRBV5-1 to TRBJ1-2; 7 bases line up with TRBD1. This CDR3 comprises 13 residues. The J segment lost 4 bases and the V segment lost 3 bases, leaving 3 bases of the junction unmatched. CDR1 is SGHRS, CDR2 YFSETQ, per germline. The CDR3 DNA reads TGCGCCAGCAGCTATGGACAGGTCTATGGCTACACCTTC. As protein: CASSYGQVYGYTF.

The chain employs TRBV7-8 and TRBJ2-3; D possibly corresponds to TRBD2 (5 bases). This CDR3 comprises 13 residues. V shed 5 bases and J shed 8 bases, with 14 bases lying between them. Germline V gives CDR1 SGHVS, CDR2 FQNEAQ. The CDR3 spells CASSVHRERTQYF. The DNA for the CDR3 is TGTGCCAGCAGCGTCCATAGGGAGCGTACGCAGTATTTT. The entire variable domain, with the rest obtained from reference TRBV7-8 and TRBJ2-3, is as follows: GAGVSQSPRYKVAKRGQDVALRCDPISGHVSLFWYQQALGQGPEFLTYFQNEAQLDKSGLPSDRFFAERPEGSVSTLKIQRTQQEDSAVYLCASSVHRERTQYFGPGTRLTVL.

The chain has TRBV20-1 and TRBJ2-1; weak D call: TRBD1 (5 bases). In germline, CDR1 is DFQATT, CDR2 SNEGSKA (reference sequence). Trimming cost V 3 bases and J 9 bases, with 18 bases left between them. The CDR3 is made up of 14 amino acids. The CDR3 coding sequence is TGCAGTGCTAGTTCTGCCCTGGGGCCTTTTGAGCAGTTCTTC. Protein: CSASSALGPFEQFF.

This clone is a singleton in its sample. The chain has TRBV19 and TRBJ2-1, with D perhaps matching TRBD2 (7 bases). Trimming took 5 bases from V and 4 from J, leaving 27 bases between them. Germline V gives CDR1 LNHDA, CDR2 SQIVND (reference sequence). The CDR3 totals 19 residues. The CDR3 bases are TGTGCCAGTAGTTCTCTTGGAGGGGGGGGGATTACCCCATACAATGAGCAGTTCTTC. Amino acid sequence: CASSSLGGGGITPYNEQFF.

The J gene is TRBJ2-1, the V gene TRBV7-9; 7 bases map to TRBD2. The CDR3 extends over 14 amino acids. J gave up 4 bases and V 5 bases, and 5 bases lay outside the gene matches. Per germline, CDR1 SEHNR and CDR2 FQNEAQ (reference sequence). This chain's CDR3 is CASSPGLGYNEQFF. In DNA, the CDR3 is TGTGCCAGCAGCCCTGGACTAGGGTACAATGAGCAGTTCTTC.

The chain's CDR3 is CASSVTGTGDEKLFF. The CDR3 nucleotides read TGTGCCAGCAGCGTAACCGGGACAGGGGATGAAAAACTGTTTTTT. V and J are TRBV9 and TRBJ1-4; TRBD1 matches 10 bases. This CDR3 spans 15 amino acids. Germline V gene sequence: CDR1 SGDLS, CDR2 YYNGEE. Germline trimming cut 1 base from V and 6 bases from J; bases unmatched to any gene: 3.